A selection of T cell receptor beta chains follows, all from one sample in a study of T-cell reconstitution after alpha-beta-depleted transplantation in children. TCRdb processed the PCR reads anew with MiXCR; each CDR3 protein has one entry. The sample has some 300,000 distinct CDR3 sequences, around 10% seen once. Sequenced material: PBMCs, taken before TCRalphabeta/CD19-depleted stem cell transplant. The receptors were sampled from a boy in the first two years of life with acute myeloid leukemia, due to receive a stem cell transplant. Both conserved end residues are part of each CDR3. D genes are given only for firm matches. A clone size is listed for some rows: how often the clone was seen (once, few, many), or a class if it is expanded.

d_gene	v_gene	abundance	j_gene	CDR3nt	CDR3aa
NA	TRBV4-3	many	TRBJ1-2	TGCGCCAGCAGCCAGGGGGCGCCGAACTATGGCTACACCTTC	CASSQGAPNYGYTF
TRBD2	TRBV27	few	TRBJ2-7	TGTGCCAGCAGTTCACCGGGACTAGCGGGAGGTCCCTACGAGCAGTACTTC	CASSSPGLAGGPYEQYF
NA	TRBV9	many	TRBJ1-1	TGTGCCAGCAGTCATGAGGAAAGATCCGCAGGGGTCTTAACTGAAGCTTTCTTT	CASSHEERSAGVLTEAFF
TRBD1	TRBV7-8	NA	TRBJ2-1	TGTGCCAGCAGCTCCCCCGGGACAGGGTACTACAATGAGCAGTTCTTC	CASSSPGTGYYNEQFF
TRBD2	TRBV12-3/TRBV12-4	NA	TRBJ2-6	TGTGCCAGCAGGCCTCCAAAGCGGGGACTGAGCTCTGGGGCCAACGTCCTGACTTTC	CASRPPKRGLSSGANVLTF
TRBD1	TRBV2	NA	TRBJ2-6	TGTGCCAGCAGTGAAGCGACAGGGGCTGGGGCCAACGTCCTGACTTTC	CASSEATGAGANVLTF
TRBD1	TRBV10-3	many	TRBJ2-7	TGTGCCATCAGTGTACACAGGGGTGGGTACGAGCAGTACTTC	CAISVHRGGYEQYF
NA	TRBV11-2	many	TRBJ2-2	TGTGCCAGCAGCTCAACAGGGGCGGGGGCCAACACCGGGGAGCTGTTTTTT	CASSSTGAGANTGELFF
TRBD1	TRBV11-3	NA	TRBJ2-5	TGTGCCAGCAGCCCGGGACAGGGCTTTCAAGAGACCCAGTACTTC	CASSPGQGFQETQYF
NA	TRBV5-5	many	TRBJ2-3	TGTGCCAGCAGCTTGACGGGGGTCGTCCAGTATTTT	CASSLTGVVQYF
NA	TRBV5-1	few	TRBJ2-7	TGCGCCAGCAGCTTGGAGGCCAAGAGCTCCTACGAGCAGTACTTC	CASSLEAKSSYEQYF
NA	TRBV5-1	NA	TRBJ2-6	TGCGCCAGCAGCCCCAGGGGAGTCCCCTCTGGGGCCAACGTCCTGACTTTC	CASSPRGVPSGANVLTF
TRBD1	TRBV5-1	many	TRBJ1-4	TGCGCCAGCAGCTTGGCCTCGACAGGGTATGGGGAAAAACTGTTTTTT	CASSLASTGYGEKLFF
TRBD2	TRBV29-1	few	TRBJ2-1	TGCAGCGTGGGGGGACTAGCGGGAGGGCCCCCCTACAATGAGCAGTTCTTC	CSVGGLAGGPPYNEQFF
NA	TRBV21-1	many	TRBJ1-5	TGTGCCAGCAGCAAATTGACAGGGAATCAGCCCCAGCATTTT	CASSKLTGNQPQHF
TRBD2	TRBV2	many	TRBJ2-3	TGTGCCAGCAGTATTAGCGGGGGAAGCACAGATACGCAGTATTTT	CASSISGGSTDTQYF
NA	TRBV19	NA	TRBJ2-3	TGTGCCAGTAGTATAGATGTTCGGGTCCCTACAGATACGCAGTATTTT	CASSIDVRVPTDTQYF
NA	TRBV11-2	NA	TRBJ1-3	TGTGCCAGCAGCTTCGACCTGGGAAACACCATATATTTT	CASSFDLGNTIYF
NA	TRBV12-3/TRBV12-4	many	TRBJ1-2	TGTGCCAGCAGTTTTCTGACAGGAAACGGGGACTATGGCTACACCTTC	CASSFLTGNGDYGYTF
NA	TRBV4-3	many	TRBJ2-6	TGCGCCAGCAGCCAAGAGAGTCGGTCCTCTGGGGCCAACGTCCTGACTTTC	CASSQESRSSGANVLTF
NA	TRBV3-1	few	TRBJ2-7	TGTGCCAGCAGCCACCCCGGACGATCATCCTACGAGCAGTACTTC	CASSHPGRSSYEQYF
NA	TRBV25-1	many	TRBJ2-1	TGTGCCAGCAGTGAATGGGGGAGAGGGGATGAGCAGTTCTTC	CASSEWGRGDEQFF